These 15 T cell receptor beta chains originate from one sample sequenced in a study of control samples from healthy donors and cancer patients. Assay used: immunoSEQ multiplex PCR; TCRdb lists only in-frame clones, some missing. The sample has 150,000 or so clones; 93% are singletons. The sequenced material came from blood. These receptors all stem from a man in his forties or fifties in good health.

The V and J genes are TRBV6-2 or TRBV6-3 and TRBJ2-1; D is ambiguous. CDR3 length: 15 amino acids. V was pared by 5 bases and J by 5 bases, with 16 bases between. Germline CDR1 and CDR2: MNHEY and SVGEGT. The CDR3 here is CASSTWVRVHNEQFF. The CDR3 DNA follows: TGTGCCAGCAGTACGTGGGTCCGAGTTCACAATGAGCAGTTCTTC.

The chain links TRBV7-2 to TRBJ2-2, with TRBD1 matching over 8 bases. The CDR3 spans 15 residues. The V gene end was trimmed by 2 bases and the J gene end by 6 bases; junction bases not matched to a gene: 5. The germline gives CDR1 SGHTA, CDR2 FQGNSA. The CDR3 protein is CASSLNQGAAGELFF. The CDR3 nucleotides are TGTGCCAGCAGCTTAAACCAGGGGGCTGCCGGGGAGCTGTTTTTT.

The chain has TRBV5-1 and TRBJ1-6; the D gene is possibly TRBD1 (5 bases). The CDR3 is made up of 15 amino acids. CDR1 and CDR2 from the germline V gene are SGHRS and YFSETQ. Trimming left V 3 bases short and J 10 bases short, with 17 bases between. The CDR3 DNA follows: TGCGCCAGCAGCTCTTGGGGAGGGGCGAAATCACCCCTCCACTTT. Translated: CASSSWGGAKSPLHF.

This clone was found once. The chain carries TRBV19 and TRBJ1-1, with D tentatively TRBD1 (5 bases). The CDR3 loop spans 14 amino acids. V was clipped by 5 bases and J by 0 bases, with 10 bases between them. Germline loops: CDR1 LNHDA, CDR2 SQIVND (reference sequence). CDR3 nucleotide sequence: TGTGCCAGTAGTTCGGGGGTCCTGAACACTGAAGCTTTCTTT. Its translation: CASSSGVLNTEAFF.

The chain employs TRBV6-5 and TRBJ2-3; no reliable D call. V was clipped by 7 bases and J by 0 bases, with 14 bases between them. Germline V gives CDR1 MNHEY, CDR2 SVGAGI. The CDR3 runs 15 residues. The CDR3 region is CASTQFFGSTDTQYF. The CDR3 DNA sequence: TGTGCCAGCACTCAGTTTTTCGGGAGCACAGATACGCAGTATTTT.

The CDR3 spells CASSGMTPDSTGGGANVLTF. The CDR3 DNA reads as TGTGCCAGCAGCGGAATGACTCCGGACAGCACTGGAGGTGGGGCCAACGTCCTGACTTTC. The genes are TRBV2 and TRBJ2-6; TRBD1 is a possible D gene (6 bases). V lost 6 bases to trimming and J lost 3 bases, with 27 bases between them. The CDR3 runs 20 residues. CDR1 is SNHLY, CDR2 FYNNEI, per germline.

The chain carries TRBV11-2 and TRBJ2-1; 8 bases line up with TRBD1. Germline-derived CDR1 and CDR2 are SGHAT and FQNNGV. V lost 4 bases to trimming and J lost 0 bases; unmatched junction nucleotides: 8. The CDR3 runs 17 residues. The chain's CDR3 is CASSSRTGTSSYNEQFF. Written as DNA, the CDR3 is TGTGCCAGCAGCTCCCGGACAGGGACCAGCTCCTACAATGAGCAGTTCTTC.

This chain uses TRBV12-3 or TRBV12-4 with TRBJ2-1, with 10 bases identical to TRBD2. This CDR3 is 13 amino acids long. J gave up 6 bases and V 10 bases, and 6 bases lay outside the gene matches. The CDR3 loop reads CATGTSESNEQFF. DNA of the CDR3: TGTGCCACCGGGACTAGCGAATCCAATGAGCAGTTCTTC.

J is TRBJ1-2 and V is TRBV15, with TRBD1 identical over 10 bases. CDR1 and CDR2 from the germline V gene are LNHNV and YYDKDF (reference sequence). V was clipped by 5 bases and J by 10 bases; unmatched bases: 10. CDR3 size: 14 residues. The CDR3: CATSPPGQGTDYTF. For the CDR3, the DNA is TGTGCCACCAGCCCCCCGGGACAGGGGACTGACTACACCTTC.

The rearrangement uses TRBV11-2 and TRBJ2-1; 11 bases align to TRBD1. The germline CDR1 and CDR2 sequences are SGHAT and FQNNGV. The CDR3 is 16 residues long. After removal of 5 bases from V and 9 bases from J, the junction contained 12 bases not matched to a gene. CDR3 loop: CASSASRDRGSGEQFF. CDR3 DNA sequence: TGTGCCAGCAGCGCCTCAAGGGACAGGGGGTCCGGTGAGCAGTTCTTC.

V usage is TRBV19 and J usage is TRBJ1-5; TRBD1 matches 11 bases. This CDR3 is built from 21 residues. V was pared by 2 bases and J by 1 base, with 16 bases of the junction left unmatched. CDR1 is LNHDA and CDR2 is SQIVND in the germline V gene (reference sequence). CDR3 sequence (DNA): TGTGCCAGTAGTATAATTACCCCCGGGACAGGGGGGTTCAAGAGCAATCAGCCCCAGCATTTT. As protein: CASSIITPGTGGFKSNQPQHF.

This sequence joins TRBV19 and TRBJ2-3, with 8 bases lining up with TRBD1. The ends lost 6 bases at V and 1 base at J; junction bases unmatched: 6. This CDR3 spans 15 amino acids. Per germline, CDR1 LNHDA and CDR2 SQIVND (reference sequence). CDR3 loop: CASREPGQGTDTQYF. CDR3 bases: TGTGCCAGTAGAGAGCCGGGACAGGGCACAGATACGCAGTATTTT.

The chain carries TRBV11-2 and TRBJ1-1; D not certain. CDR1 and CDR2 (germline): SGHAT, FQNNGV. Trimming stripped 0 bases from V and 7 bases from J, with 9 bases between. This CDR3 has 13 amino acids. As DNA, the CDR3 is TGTGCCAGCAGCTTAGATGCCCGACTTGAAGCTTTCTTT. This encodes CASSLDARLEAFF.

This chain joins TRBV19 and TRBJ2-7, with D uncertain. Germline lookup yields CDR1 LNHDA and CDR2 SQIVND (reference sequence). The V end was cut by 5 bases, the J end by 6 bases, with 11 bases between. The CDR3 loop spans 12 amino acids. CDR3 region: CASSFGRSEQYF. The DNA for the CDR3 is TGTGCCAGTAGTTTCGGACGAAGCGAGCAGTACTTC.

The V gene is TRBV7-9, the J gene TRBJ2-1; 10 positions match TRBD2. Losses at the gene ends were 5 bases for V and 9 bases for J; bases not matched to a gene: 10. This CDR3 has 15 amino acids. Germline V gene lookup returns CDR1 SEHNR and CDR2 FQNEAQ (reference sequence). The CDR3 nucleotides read TGTGCCAGCAGCGTTCCTAGCGGGAGAGGGAGTGAGCAGTTCTTC. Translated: CASSVPSGRGSEQFF.